The 10 T cell receptor beta chains listed next were all sequenced from one sample in a study of beta chain features in type 1 diabetes (dated 2018 in TCRdb). Receptors were amplified or captured by the immunoSEQ multiplex PCR assay. All of the isolated RNA was reverse transcribed with the High Capacity cDNA Reverse Transcription Kit, so expressed TCRB transcripts were sequenced. The clones in this table, taken by TCRdb from immuneACCESS, are in-frame only. Not every clone is retained; where verified, under half of the shortfall comes from an unresolved V gene, and the cause of the rest is unknown. The sample has under 500,000 clones on record, roughly 30% of them singletons. About 0.065% of the sample rests with the top ten. Sequenced sample: naive CD4+ T cells from blood. The meaning of the sample's cell subset or site label: true naive CD4+ T cells. The receptors were sampled from a man between 18 and 29 years old in good health.

The gene calls are TRBV18 and TRBJ2-1, with no clear D. The CDR3 has 17 amino acids. CDR1 is KGHSH, CDR2 LQKENI, per germline. Between the trimmed V and J ends, which lost 3 bases and 4 bases, there was a span of 19 bases. CDR3 region: CASSPQLQGIRYNEQFF. The CDR3 nucleotides are TGTGCCAGCTCACCTCAACTCCAAGGAATAAGGTACAATGAGCAGTTCTTC.

V gene TRBV7-8 combines with J gene TRBJ1-1, with D unclear. The V end was cut by 1 base, the J end by 4 bases, with 13 bases between. The germline V gene has CDR1 SGHVS and CDR2 FQNEAQ. CDR3 size: 15 residues. CDR3 sequence: CASSLEVWSSTEAFF. CDR3 DNA sequence: TGTGCCAGCAGCTTAGAAGTGTGGAGTAGCACTGAAGCTTTCTTT.

This clone turned up a few times. The V call is TRBV2, the J call TRBJ2-5; 7 bases agree with TRBD1. From germline, CDR1 is SNHLY and CDR2 FYNNEI. This CDR3 region has 13 residues. V lost 6 bases to trimming and J lost 5 bases; unmatched junction nucleotides: 6. CDR3 region: CASRATGSETQYF. The CDR3 bases are TGTGCCAGCAGAGCGACAGGGAGTGAGACCCAGTACTTC.

There are a few counts of this clone. The chain couples TRBV29-1 to TRBJ2-5; TRBD2 agrees at 10 bases. The CDR3 has 13 amino acids. Germline V gives CDR1 SQVTM, CDR2 ANQGSEA. V shed 3 bases, J shed 4 bases, and the junction held 2 bases outside the gene matches. Here the CDR3 reads CSVDWTSGETQYF. The CDR3 DNA is TGCAGCGTTGATTGGACTAGCGGAGAGACCCAGTACTTC.

The rearrangement uses TRBV30 and TRBJ2-6; D not certain. Germline V CDR1 and CDR2: GTSNPN, SVGIG (reference sequence). Trimming removed 4 bases at V and 4 bases at J, with 11 bases between. The CDR3 covers 14 residues. The CDR3 region is CAWNSLGGANVLTF. The CDR3, as DNA: TGTGCCTGGAACTCCCTGGGAGGGGCCAACGTCCTGACTTTC. The complete variable domain, with remaining parts taken from reference TRBV30 and TRBJ2-6, reads SQTIHQWPATLVQPVGSPLSLECTVEGTSNPNLYWYRQAAGRGLQLLFYSVGIGQISSEVPQNLSASRPQDRQFILSSKKLLLSDSGFYLCAWNSLGGANVLTFGAGSRLTVL.

This clone was recorded a few times. The chain employs TRBV30 and TRBJ2-1; TRBD2 agrees at 7 bases. With 1 base clipped from V and 6 bases from J, the junction kept 6 bases outside the gene matches. CDR3 length equals 14 residues. Germline lookup yields CDR1 GTSNPN and CDR2 SVGIG (reference sequence). CDR3: CAWSGVGRGNEQFF. DNA for the CDR3: TGTGCCTGGAGTGGAGTAGGGAGGGGCAATGAGCAGTTCTTC.

V gene TRBV30 combines with J gene TRBJ2-3; possible D gene TRBD2, 6 bases. The CDR3 extends over 14 amino acids. Per the germline V gene, CDR1 is GTSNPN and CDR2 is SVGIG (reference sequence). The V gene lost 0 bases and the J gene lost 5 bases, with 12 bases spanning the gap. CDR3 sequence reads: CAWSVRRVEDTQYF. CDR3 sequence (DNA): TGTGCCTGGAGTGTAAGGAGGGTTGAAGATACGCAGTATTTT.

This sequence joins TRBV28 and TRBJ2-7; D call uncertain. Germline V gene data show CDR1 as MDHEN and CDR2 as SYDVKM. Trimming pared 4 bases from V and 4 bases from J, leaving 11 bases between. The CDR3 length is 13 residues. The DNA of the CDR3 is TGTGCCAGCAGTTCGACCCCCCATTACGAGCAGTACTTC. This encodes CASSSTPHYEQYF.

This clone appeared a few times. V is TRBV14 and J is TRBJ2-3; 10 positions match TRBD2. Germline trimming cut 6 bases from V and 0 bases from J; bases unmatched to any gene: 6. This CDR3 contains 16 residues. Germline CDR1 reads SGHDN; CDR2 reads FVKESK. CDR3: CASRPTSGASTDTQYF. The CDR3 DNA sequence: TGTGCCAGCAGGCCCACTAGCGGGGCTAGCACAGATACGCAGTATTTT.

This clone was counted only a few times. The chain is built from TRBV25-1 and TRBJ2-4; D gene uncertain. There are 12 residues in the CDR3. From germline, CDR1 is MGHDK and CDR2 SYGVNS. V lost 2 bases and J lost 5, with 4 bases in between. CDR3 sequence: CASSERENIQYF. CDR3 nucleotides: TGTGCCAGCAGTGAACGCGAAAACATTCAGTACTTC.